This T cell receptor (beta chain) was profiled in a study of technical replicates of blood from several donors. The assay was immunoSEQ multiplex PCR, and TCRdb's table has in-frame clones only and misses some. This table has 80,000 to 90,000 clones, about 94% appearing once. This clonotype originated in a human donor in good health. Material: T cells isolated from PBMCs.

Here the CDR3 DNA reads TGCAGCGCCGCGGACAGGGGAAAGTCGGAAGAGCAGTACTTC. Translated, it gives CSAADRGKSEEQYF. The V call is TRBV29-1, the J call TRBJ2-7, with 9 bases aligning to TRBD1. With 7 bases clipped from V and 7 bases from J, the junction kept 14 bases outside the gene matches. The CDR3 is 14 amino acids. The germline V gene encodes CDR1 SQVTM and CDR2 ANQGSEA.